This TCR beta chain derives from a study of blood T cell repertoires in COVID-19. Study summary: The United States, Italy and Spain were the sources of the acute and convalescent COVID-19 samples. T cells, B-cell-depleted T cells, or PBMCs supplied cDNA or gDNA.

Points on this clone: Compared with germline, one end of the junction differs, possibly owing to a read error.

Original data processing: Amplification from reference gene primers served as the basis for estimated nucleated cell counts. Only in-frame clones appear in the TCRdb table, and some are missing; sequencing was by immunoSEQ multiplex PCR. D and trimming were read from the DNA, whereas the V and J calls and clone size are those reported in that table. The table has some 250,000 clones, roughly 80% seen once. This CDR3 is built from 12 residues. Germline lookup yields CDR1 SGHTA and CDR2 FQGNSA. This rearrangement joins TRBV7-2 to TRBJ2-4; tentatively, D is TRBD2 (6 bases). The specimen sequenced was peripheral blood. The source is a woman aged 55-70 years with active or convalescent COVID-19. For the CDR3, the DNA is TGTGCCAGCAGCGTCGGGACTCCCGCCGCGGTCTTC. Amino acids: CASSVGTPAAVF. The whole variable domain, remainder taken from reference TRBV7-2 and TRBJ2-4, is GAGVSQSPSNKVTEKGKDVELRCDPISGHTALYWYRQSLGQGLEFLIYFQGNSAPDKSGLPSDRFSAERTGGSVSTLTIQRTQQEDSAVYLCASSVGTPAAVFGAGTRLSVL.